The source of this T cell receptor beta chain is a study of blood T cells in healthy people across ages. Study overall: Researchers report that template switching captured about one barcoded beta molecule per two T cells.

Germline V gene sequence: CDR1 KGHSH, CDR2 LQKENI. The CDR3 contains 16 residues. The V gene end was trimmed by 3 bases and the J gene end by 2 bases; junction bases not matched to a gene: 4. Total RNA was isolated from each sample in quantities of at least 5 micrograms. PCR was performed a second time for about 6 to 12 cycles using a sample-barcoded 5' primer and a J-beta primer mix. Tags on each cDNA molecule came from a template-switch adaptor with 12 random nucleotides. TCRdb re-called the 5' RACE reads through MiXCR, storing one row per CDR3 protein. The data show around 2 million distinct CDR3 sequences, about 39% seen once. This clonotype appeared a few times.

The sequenced sample was blood. The chain couples TRBV18 to TRBJ2-3; 11 positions agree with TRBD2. The TCR was taken from a human donor in good health. CDR3 sequence (DNA): TGTGCCAGCTCACCCCTAGCGGGGGGAAACACAGATACGCAGTATTTT. This encodes CASSPLAGGNTDTQYF.